The 19 T cell receptor beta chains below all came from one sample that was sequenced in a study of blood T cell repertoires in COVID-19. Data came from immunoSEQ multiplex PCR; TCRdb stores just in-frame clones and leaves some out. The sample yields about 25,000 clones, 82% seen once. Material for sequencing was peripheral blood. The receptors come from an elderly man with active or convalescent COVID-19.

The chain couples TRBV29-1 to TRBJ2-7; 10 bases are a match to TRBD2. This CDR3 contains 16 residues. The germline gives CDR1 SQVTM, CDR2 ANQGSEA. The trim removed 1 base at V and 3 bases at J, leaving 9 bases unmatched. The CDR3, as DNA: TGCAGCGTTGAAGCATTCTCCACTAGCGGGAACTACGAGCAGTACTTC. As protein: CSVEAFSTSGNYEQYF.

This clone was detected only once. V is TRBV21-1 and J is TRBJ1-6. TRBV21-1 is shown as a pseudogene. CDR3 length equals 17 residues. The CDR3 nucleotides read TGTGCCAGCAGCCGTACCCATCGGAGCTCCTATAATTCACCCCTCCACTTT. It codes for CASSRTHRSSYNSPLHF.

This clone turned up a few times. The chain links TRBV24-1 to TRBJ2-5; D gene unclear. Trimming left V 5 bases short and J 5 bases short, with 11 bases between. The CDR3 length is 13 residues. The germline gives CDR1 KGHDR, CDR2 SFDVKD. The CDR3 region has the DNA TGTGCCACCAGTGTAGCTAACGGGGAGACCCAGTACTTC. This translates into CATSVANGETQYF.

This clone was seen only a few times. The chain recombines TRBV3-1 (or the pseudogene TRBV3-2) with TRBJ1-1, with D unresolved. V lost 4 bases, J lost 7 bases, and 10 bases lay in between. CDR3 length: 12 amino acids. The germline CDR1 and CDR2 sequences are LGHDT and YNNKEL (reference sequence). The CDR3 DNA reads as TGTGCCAGCAGCCCTACGAGGGATGAAGCTTTCTTT. This translates into CASSPTRDEAFF.

The rearrangement uses TRBV9 and TRBJ1-3; D not resolved. The V gene's germline CDR1 is SGDLS and CDR2 YYNGEE. The CDR3 covers 14 residues. V dropped 0 bases and J dropped 3 bases, with 7 bases sitting between them. The CDR3 nucleotides read TGTGCCAGCAGCGTAGGGGCAGTTGGAAACACCATATATTTT. This sequence encodes CASSVGAVGNTIYF.

This rearrangement joins TRBV10-3 to TRBJ1-1; TRBD1 aligns across 7 bases. Germline-derived CDR1 and CDR2 are ENHRY and SYGVKD. This CDR3 has 14 residues. After removal of 6 bases from V and 11 bases from J, the junction contained 15 bases not matched to a gene. CDR3 sequence: CAISPTGLPGRAFF. The CDR3 DNA reads TGTGCCATCAGCCCGACAGGGCTACCCGGTCGGGCTTTCTTT.

The J gene is TRBJ1-5, the V gene TRBV7-8; tentative D call: TRBD1 (6 bases). The germline V and J ends were trimmed by 4 bases and 6 bases, with 16 bases remaining between them. In germline, CDR1 is SGHVS, CDR2 FQNEAQ. CDR3 length: 15 residues. CDR3 amino acids: CASSYFRDKSQPQHF. In DNA, the CDR3 is TGTGCCAGCAGCTATTTTCGGGACAAAAGTCAGCCCCAGCATTTT.

This sequence joins TRBV20-1 and TRBJ2-1, with D possibly being TRBD2 (6 bases). Germline V lookup: CDR1 DFQATT, CDR2 SNEGSKA (reference sequence). There are 11 residues in the CDR3. V was cut by 6 bases and J by 5 bases, with 8 bases left in between. CDR3 sequence: CSAGRNNEQFF. For the CDR3, the DNA is TGCAGTGCAGGGAGGAACAATGAGCAGTTCTTC.

The J gene is TRBJ1-2, the V gene TRBV28, with D perhaps matching TRBD1 (6 bases). The germline gives CDR1 MDHEN, CDR2 SYDVKM. The CDR3 contains 13 residues. V was cut by 3 bases and J by 4 bases, with 9 bases left in between. The CDR3 bases are TGTGCCAGCAGTTTTGGGGGGGCCTATGGCTACACCTTC. This codes for CASSFGGAYGYTF.

This clone occurred once. The CDR3 bases are TGTGCCAGCAGCTTAGTACAGGGGGCGTCTTTCTTT. The encoded protein is CASSLVQGASFF. The chain uses TRBV11-2 and TRBJ1-1, with 9 bases identical to TRBD1. Per the germline V gene, CDR1 is SGHAT and CDR2 is FQNNGV. J was trimmed by 12 bases and V by 1 base; bases with no gene match: 3. The CDR3 has 12 residues. The full variable domain, completed using reference TRBV11-2 and TRBJ1-1, is EAGVAQSPRYKIIEKRQSVAFWCNPISGHATLYWYQQILGQGPKLLIQFQNNGVVDDSQLPKDRFSAERLKGVDSTLKIQPAKLEDSAVYLCASSLVQGASFFGQGTRLTVV.

The chain carries TRBV10-3 and TRBJ2-1; 10 bases fit TRBD2. The CDR3 totals 19 residues. Trimming cost V 2 bases and J 10 bases; bases outside gene matches: 20. The germline CDR1 and CDR2 sequences are ENHRY and SYGVKD. CDR3 DNA: TGTGCCATCAGTGAGGTCCGGGCAGGGAAAGCGGGAGGGCCGGGGGAGCAGTTCTTC. Amino acid sequence: CAISEVRAGKAGGPGEQFF.

V is TRBV19 and J is TRBJ2-6; D call uncertain. The CDR3 covers 15 residues. Germline V gives CDR1 LNHDA, CDR2 SQIVND (reference sequence). Deletions cut 5 bases from V and 0 bases from J, with 8 bases between. The CDR3 region is CASSLGPSGANVLTF. For the CDR3, the DNA is TGTGCCAGTAGTCTGGGCCCCTCTGGGGCCAACGTCCTGACTTTC.

This clone has a handful of counts. The V gene is TRBV7-9, the J gene TRBJ2-3; 8 nucleotides agree with TRBD2. There are 14 residues in the CDR3. The J segment lost 5 bases and the V segment lost 4 bases, leaving 5 bases of the junction unmatched. In germline, CDR1 is SEHNR, CDR2 FQNEAQ (reference sequence). The CDR3 spells CASSSGLGGDTQYF. CDR3 bases: TGTGCCAGCAGCTCGGGACTAGGGGGAGATACGCAGTATTTT.

The chain recombines TRBV5-1 with TRBJ2-2; 13 bases match TRBD2. The germline CDR1 and CDR2 sequences are SGHRS and YFSETQ. This CDR3 spans 16 amino acids. Trimming took 4 bases from V and 3 from J; bases not matched to a gene: 3. The DNA of the CDR3 is TGCGCCAGCAGCAGACTAGCGGGGGGCGACACCGGGGAGCTGTTTTTT. Amino acids: CASSRLAGGDTGELFF.

In its sample, this clone was seen a few times. V and J are TRBV5-1 and TRBJ1-3, with D tentatively TRBD1 (5 bases). This CDR3 is built from 16 residues. Germline V CDR1 and CDR2: SGHRS, YFSETQ. With 0 bases removed from V and 0 bases from J, the gap between germline ends came to 10 bases. The CDR3 sequence is CASSLADRDSGNTIYF. CDR3 bases: TGCGCCAGCAGCTTGGCCGACAGAGACTCTGGAAACACCATATATTTT.

This chain links TRBV19 with TRBJ2-1; D is perhaps TRBD1 (6 bases). Per germline, CDR1 LNHDA and CDR2 SQIVND (reference sequence). Between the trimmed V and J ends, which lost 7 bases and 3 bases, there was a span of 10 bases. The CDR3 has 13 residues. This CDR3 is CASKGDIYNEQFF. The CDR3 DNA follows: TGTGCCAGTAAGGGGGATATCTACAATGAGCAGTTCTTC. The full variable domain, in which reference TRBV19 and TRBJ2-1 provide the parts outside the CDR3, is DGGITQSPKYLFRKEGQNVTLSCEQNLNHDAMYWYRQDPGQGLRLIYYSQIVNDFQKGDIAEGYSVSREKKESFPLTVTSAQKNPTAFYLCASKGDIYNEQFFGPGTRLTVL.

The V gene is TRBV5-4, the J gene TRBJ2-1; 12 positions match TRBD2. The CDR3 contains 15 residues. Trimming removed 3 bases from V and 4 bases from J; junction bases left unmatched: 2. Germline lookup yields CDR1 SGHNT and CDR2 YYREEE (reference sequence). Written as DNA, the CDR3 is TGTGCCAGCAGCTCCGGACTAGCGGGGTACAATGAGCAGTTCTTC. Translated: CASSSGLAGYNEQFF.

This chain links TRBV5-6 with TRBJ1-4, with D perhaps TRBD1 (5 bases). From germline, CDR1 is SGHDT and CDR2 YYEEEE. The V end was cut by 2 bases, the J end by 8 bases, with 13 bases between. This CDR3 is 14 amino acids long. The CDR3 DNA follows: TGTGCCAGCAGCTTTAACAGGAATGGGGAAAAACTGTTTTTT. Translating gives CASSFNRNGEKLFF.

This clone showed up just a few times. The chain couples TRBV7-2 to TRBJ2-3; D perhaps matches TRBD2 (5 bases). The CDR3 contains 13 residues. Germline CDR1 is SGHTA and CDR2 is FQGNSA. V was cut by 2 bases and J by 6 bases, with 9 bases left in between. The CDR3 sequence is CASSLFEGDTQYF. Here the CDR3 DNA reads TGTGCCAGCAGCTTATTCGAGGGTGATACGCAGTATTTT.